This T cell receptor (beta chain) emerged from a study of control samples from healthy donors and cancer patients. Germline lookup yields CDR1 SNHLY and CDR2 FYNNEI. V was shortened by 5 bases and J by 2 bases, with 7 bases between the two germline ends. The CDR3 sequence is 12 residues long. Data came from immunoSEQ multiplex PCR; TCRdb stores just in-frame clones and leaves some out. The table has some 250,000 clones, around 80% seen once; the top ten hold 13%. Sequenced: PBMCs. The sequence was obtained from a woman aged 60-75 years with lung cancer. V usage is TRBV2 and J usage is TRBJ2-7; D not resolved. The CDR3 nucleotides read TGTGCCAGCAGTCCCTTCACCTACGAGCAGTACTTC. Its protein is CASSPFTYEQYF.